Each of the 27 T cell receptor beta chains below was sequenced from the same sample in a study of control samples from healthy donors and cancer patients. Sequencing was performed with immunoSEQ multiplex PCR; in TCRdb, only in-frame clones are kept and a portion is missing. The repertoire holds some 150,000 clones, with around 94% as singletons. Sequencing was done on a sample of blood. Source of these receptors: a man aged 40-49 years in good health.

The chain has TRBV7-8 and TRBJ2-1; maybe TRBD2 (6 bases). Per germline, CDR1 SGHVS and CDR2 FQNEAQ. This CDR3 has 17 amino acids. V was trimmed by 4 bases and J by 0 bases, leaving 16 bases between them. CDR3 DNA: TGTGCCAGCAGCTGGGGGGTAGCCGGGGTCTCCTACAATGAGCAGTTCTTC. This sequence encodes CASSWGVAGVSYNEQFF.

CDR3 region: CAISGGGSYNEQFF. CDR3 bases: TGTGCCATCTCTGGCGGGGGCTCCTACAATGAGCAGTTCTTC. The rearrangement uses TRBV10-3 and TRBJ2-1; TRBD2 matches 7 bases. V lost 8 bases and J lost 0; bases outside the gene matches: 4. The CDR3 is 14 amino acids. The germline V gene encodes CDR1 ENHRY and CDR2 SYGVKD.

The chain couples TRBV7-9 to TRBJ1-4, with 7 bases lining up with TRBD1. From germline, CDR1 is SEHNR and CDR2 FQNEAQ (reference sequence). There are 15 residues in the CDR3. Trimming took 0 bases from V and 8 from J; bases not matched to a gene: 6. CDR3 nucleotides: TGTGCCAGCAGCTTAGCGCCTCGGGACAGCGAAAAACTGTTTTTT. Translating gives CASSLAPRDSEKLFF.

This chain joins TRBV5-6 and TRBJ1-3; unclear D gene. V was shortened by 1 base and J by 0 bases, with 8 bases between the two germline ends. CDR3 size: 15 residues. Germline V CDR1 and CDR2: SGHDT, YYEEEE. CDR3 region: CASSLSTSSGNTIYF. In nucleotides, the CDR3 is TGTGCCAGCAGCTTGAGCACGAGCTCTGGAAACACCATATATTTT.

This rearrangement joins TRBV5-4 to TRBJ1-2; D is possibly TRBD1 (5 bases). The germline V and J ends were trimmed by 7 bases and 5 bases, with 12 bases remaining between them. The CDR3 has 12 amino acids. From germline, CDR1 is SGHNT and CDR2 YYREEE (reference sequence). The CDR3 spells CASLTPGYGYTF. The CDR3 DNA sequence: TGTGCCAGCTTGACTCCAGGGTATGGCTACACCTTC.

The chain links TRBV29-1 to TRBJ1-4; D may be TRBD1 (5 bases). Looked up from germline, CDR1 is SQVTM and CDR2 is ANQGSEA. Between the trimmed V and J ends, which lost 5 bases and 5 bases, there was a span of 18 bases. The CDR3 loop spans 15 amino acids. The CDR3 protein is CSVPRGGGNNEKLFF. For the CDR3, the DNA is TGCAGCGTTCCCCGGGGTGGGGGAAACAATGAAAAACTGTTTTTT.

V is TRBV5-6 and J is TRBJ1-3; TRBD1 matches at 9 bases. Germline V gives CDR1 SGHDT, CDR2 YYEEEE. The CDR3 is 15 residues long. After removal of 1 base from V and 4 bases from J, the junction contained 3 bases not matched to a gene. The DNA for the CDR3 is TGTGCCAGCAGCTTGACGGGACAGGGAGGAAACACCATATATTTT. Its protein product is CASSLTGQGGNTIYF.

The chain employs TRBV13 and TRBJ2-3; 7 bases line up with TRBD2. Germline loops: CDR1 PRHDT, CDR2 FYEKMQ (reference sequence). V lost 1 base and J lost 2; bases outside the gene matches: 9. The CDR3 extends over 17 amino acids. In nucleotides, the CDR3 is TGTGCCAGCAGCTTAGACTGGGCGGGGGACCACACAGATACGCAGTATTTT. This translates into CASSLDWAGDHTDTQYF. Looking up the rest from reference TRBV13 and TRBJ2-3 gives the full variable domain: AAGVIQSPRHLIKEKRETATLKCYPIPRHDTVYWYQQGPGQDPQFLISFYEKMQSDKGSIPDRFSAQQFSDYHSELNMSSLELGDSALYFCASSLDWAGDHTDTQYFGPGTRLTVL.

The chain links TRBV3-1 (or the pseudogene TRBV3-2) to TRBJ2-3, with D possibly matching TRBD2 (5 bases). Per germline, CDR1 LGHDT and CDR2 YNNKEL (reference sequence). V was shortened by 0 bases and J by 2 bases, with 18 bases between the two germline ends. CDR3 length: 18 residues. CDR3 sequence: CASSQEVGSAPITDTQYF. For the CDR3, the DNA is TGTGCCAGCAGCCAAGAGGTGGGGAGCGCCCCCATCACAGATACGCAGTATTTT.

CDR3 region: CASIVGTGQAHEQYF. In DNA, the CDR3 is TGTGCCAGCATCGTCGGGACAGGCCAGGCGCACGAGCAGTACTTC. This sequence joins TRBV7-2 and TRBJ2-7, with 8 bases matching TRBD1. The germline gives CDR1 SGHTA, CDR2 FQGNSA. The CDR3 has 15 residues. The junction had 13 bases not matched to a gene; V was cut back by 7 bases and J by 5 bases.

This clone was observed a few times. The V call is TRBV5-1, the J call TRBJ1-2; 7 nucleotides agree with TRBD1. The CDR3 is 14 residues long. The ends lost 2 bases at V and 4 bases at J; junction bases unmatched: 5. CDR1 SGHRS and CDR2 YFSETQ come from the germline V gene. CDR3 amino acids: CASSFEGASYGYTF. Written as DNA, the CDR3 is TGCGCCAGCAGCTTTGAGGGGGCGAGCTATGGCTACACCTTC.

This sequence joins TRBV28 and TRBJ2-7, with D perhaps matching TRBD1 or TRBD2 (5 bases each). V lost 5 bases and J 0 bases, leaving 11 bases between the germline ends. Germline V lookup: CDR1 MDHEN, CDR2 SYDVKM. The CDR3 runs 14 residues. The CDR3 sequence is CASSGTESSYEQYF. The CDR3 DNA reads TGTGCCAGCAGTGGGACGGAGAGCTCCTACGAGCAGTACTTC.

This clone appeared a few times. The rearrangement uses TRBV7-8 and TRBJ1-5; D may be TRBD1 (5 bases). V lost 1 base and J 4 bases, leaving 23 bases between the germline ends. Germline V gene sequence: CDR1 SGHVS, CDR2 FQNEAQ. The CDR3 is 19 residues long. The CDR3 nucleotides read TGTGCCAGCAGCTTAGACTGGCTTGGGGCGACGAGCCCAAATCAGCCCCAGCATTTT. As protein: CASSLDWLGATSPNQPQHF.

This chain links TRBV25-1 with TRBJ1-2; the D gene is possibly TRBD1 (6 bases). Germline assignment: CDR1 MGHDK and CDR2 SYGVNS. The CDR3 has 11 amino acids. Trimming stripped 3 bases from V and 7 bases from J, with 6 bases between. The CDR3 here is CASSDRGGYTF. The CDR3 nucleotides read TGTGCCAGCAGTGACAGGGGTGGCTACACCTTC.

CDR3: CASSPEPIRYEQYF. In nucleotides, the CDR3 is TGTGCCAGCAGCCCGGAGCCGATACGATACGAGCAGTACTTC. The chain joins TRBV5-4 to TRBJ2-7; D remains ambiguous. Germline values: CDR1 SGHNT, CDR2 YYREEE (reference sequence). This CDR3 has 14 amino acids. The V gene lost 4 bases and the J gene lost 4 bases, with 15 bases spanning the gap.

The chain has TRBV7-8 and TRBJ1-1; 8 nucleotides agree with TRBD1. This CDR3 region has 15 residues. From germline, CDR1 is SGHVS and CDR2 FQNEAQ. With 5 bases clipped from V and 5 bases from J, the junction kept 10 bases outside the gene matches. CDR3 DNA: TGTGCCAGCAGCCCCCCACAGGGGGTTCGGACTGAAGCTTTCTTT. Its protein is CASSPPQGVRTEAFF.

This sequence joins TRBV2 and TRBJ2-1; D not certain. The CDR3 loop spans 10 amino acids. The V end was cut by 4 bases, the J end by 13 bases, with 8 bases between. Germline V CDR1 and CDR2: SNHLY, FYNNEI. The CDR3 nucleotides read TGTGCCAGCAGTGCAATCCACCAGTTCTTC. It is translated as CASSAIHQFF.

The V and J genes are TRBV28 and TRBJ1-2, with 7 bases fitting TRBD1. V lost 3 bases and J lost 4; bases outside the gene matches: 14. In germline, CDR1 is MDHEN, CDR2 SYDVKM. This CDR3 contains 17 residues. The CDR3 nucleotides are TGTGCCAGCAGTTTGGAGGTAAACAGGGGCGCCGGCTATGGCTACACCTTC. Its translation: CASSLEVNRGAGYGYTF.

The chain uses TRBV6-1 and TRBJ2-7, with 9 bases lining up with TRBD2. Germline V gene data show CDR1 as MNHNS and CDR2 as SASEGT. The length of the CDR3 is 18 residues. J gave up 3 bases and V 8 bases, and 20 bases lay outside the gene matches. The CDR3 DNA reads TGTGCCAGCGGAGAAGTCGTGGATATGACTAGCGGATACTACGAGCAGTACTTC. It specifies CASGEVVDMTSGYYEQYF.

The chain combines TRBV3-1 (or the pseudogene TRBV3-2) with TRBJ2-1; no definite D call. Germline CDR1 LGHDT, CDR2 YNNKEL (reference sequence). There are 16 residues in the CDR3. V dropped 2 bases and J dropped 2 bases, with 13 bases sitting between them. The CDR3 nucleotides are TGTGCCAGCAGCCAACGCGGCCAAACTCCCTACAATGAGCAGTTCTTC. The encoded protein is CASSQRGQTPYNEQFF.

The genes are TRBV7-8 and TRBJ2-2; 8 positions agree with TRBD2. CDR1 and CDR2 (germline): SGHVS, FQNEAQ. Unmatched junction bases numbered 5, after V lost 5 bases and J lost 0 bases. The CDR3 is 16 amino acids. Here the CDR3 DNA reads TGTGCCAGCAGCCCGAATAGCGGGGCGAACACCGGGGAGCTGTTTTTT. Translation: CASSPNSGANTGELFF.

This chain joins TRBV5-6 and TRBJ1-1; no clear D gene. In germline, CDR1 is SGHDT, CDR2 YYEEEE. This CDR3 region has 13 residues. V gave up 1 base and J gave up 1 base, with 5 bases separating them. This CDR3 is CASSLTENTEAFF. The DNA of the CDR3 is TGTGCCAGCAGCTTGACAGAGAACACTGAAGCTTTCTTT.

CDR3 sequence: CATSDPGQGQGGYTF. For the CDR3, the DNA is TGTGCCACCAGTGATCCGGGACAGGGGCAAGGAGGCTACACCTTC. This sequence joins TRBV24-1 and TRBJ1-2; 10 bases align to TRBD1. Germline CDR1 KGHDR, CDR2 SFDVKD. V was pared by 3 bases and J by 8 bases, with 8 bases of the junction left unmatched. The CDR3 loop spans 15 amino acids.

V usage is TRBV5-6 and J usage is TRBJ2-6; D is unclear. Germline V gene lookup returns CDR1 SGHDT and CDR2 YYEEEE. The CDR3 runs to 14 residues. V dropped 1 base and J dropped 4 bases, with 6 bases sitting between them. CDR3 amino acids: CASSLFSGANVLTF. In nucleotides, the CDR3 is TGTGCCAGCAGCTTGTTTTCCGGGGCCAACGTCCTGACTTTC. Complete variable domain (other parts from reference TRBV5-6 and TRBJ2-6): DAGVTQSPTHLIKTRGQQVTLRCSPKSGHDTVSWYQQALGQGPQFIFQYYEEEERQRGNFPDRFSGHQFPNYSSELNVNALLLGDSALYLCASSLFSGANVLTFGAGSRLTVL.

On this clone itself: This CDR3 is also generated by other DNA sequences in the sample. V is TRBV18 and J is TRBJ2-3, with TRBD2 matching over 13 bases. With 3 bases clipped from V and 4 bases from J, the junction kept 1 base outside the gene matches. CDR3 length: 15 residues. The germline V gene has CDR1 KGHSH and CDR2 LQKENI. CDR3 residues: CASSPGLAGADTQYF. CDR3 coding DNA: TGTGCCAGCTCACCTGGACTAGCGGGGGCAGATACGCAGTATTTT. The full variable domain, completed using reference TRBV18 and TRBJ2-3, is NAGVMQNPRHLVRRRGQEARLRCSPMKGHSHVYWYRQLPEEGLKFMVYLQKENIIDESGMPKERFSAEFPKEGPSILRIQQVVRGDSAAYFCASSPGLAGADTQYFGPGTRLTVL.

This chain uses TRBV5-1 with TRBJ2-7; 8 positions agree with TRBD2. Germline-derived CDR1 and CDR2 are SGHRS and YFSETQ. The J segment lost 3 bases and the V segment lost 4 bases, leaving 6 bases of the junction unmatched. The CDR3 covers 14 residues. The CDR3 region has the DNA TGCGCCAGCAGCCCGAGCGGGAGTGACTACGAGCAGTACTTC. This encodes CASSPSGSDYEQYF.

V and J are TRBV5-4 and TRBJ2-6, with D perhaps TRBD1 (6 bases). The V and J ends lost 3 bases and 2 bases respectively, with 9 bases between them. Germline lookup yields CDR1 SGHNT and CDR2 YYREEE (reference sequence). This CDR3 has 15 amino acids. CDR3 in DNA: TGTGCCAGCAGCTGGAAGGGGGCTGGGGCCAACGTCCTGACTTTC. Translating gives CASSWKGAGANVLTF.